A single T cell receptor beta chain is shown here with its context. Its antigen is still unknown. This entry comes from a study of T cell responses to AZD1222 COVID-19 vaccine. Findings of the study overall: Unmutated variant regions are reportedly the target of nearly half of TCRs that are spike-specific. Clonal diversity was possibly underestimated, and the donors were mostly white British, with more females. Two AZD1222 administrations were followed by greater Spike-specific TCR breadth and depth.

Data came from immunoSEQ multiplex PCR; TCRdb stores just in-frame clones and leaves some out. The sample contains around 110,000 clones, less than 95% of which appear only once. The specimen was peripheral blood, collected 28 days after the second AZD1222 dose. The sequence derives from an adult who received the AZD1222 COVID-19 vaccine.

The CDR3 bases are TGCAGCGTTGCCTCTTACCGGGACAGGGAGTACGAGCAGTACTTC. Translation gives CSVASYRDREYEQYF. The chain is built from TRBV29-1 and TRBJ2-7, with 9 positions matching TRBD1. Germline CDR1 SQVTM, CDR2 ANQGSEA. V dropped 4 bases and J dropped 4; count of bases not matched to a gene: 11. This CDR3 is built from 15 residues.